The entry below describes one T cell receptor (beta chain). This record belongs to a study of radiotherapy plus CTLA-4 blockade in lung cancer. The V and J ends lost 5 bases and 3 bases respectively, with 16 bases between them. From germline, CDR1 is SGHNT and CDR2 YENEEA. This CDR3 spans 15 amino acids. Profiled with immunoSEQ multiplex PCR; TCRdb holds only in-frame clones, not every one. The sample lists tens of thousands of clones, approximately 80% occurring once. The chain joins TRBV11-3 to TRBJ1-1; perhaps TRBD1 as D (6 bases). Specimen: peripheral blood, collected from a patient treated with radiotherapy plus ipilimumab. This sequence was found in a human donor with non-small cell lung cancer who had stable disease on radiotherapy plus ipilimumab. In nucleotides, the CDR3 is TGTGCCAGCAGCCCCCGGGGGGGCGGCCACACTGAAGCTTTCTTT. It encodes CASSPRGGGHTEAFF.